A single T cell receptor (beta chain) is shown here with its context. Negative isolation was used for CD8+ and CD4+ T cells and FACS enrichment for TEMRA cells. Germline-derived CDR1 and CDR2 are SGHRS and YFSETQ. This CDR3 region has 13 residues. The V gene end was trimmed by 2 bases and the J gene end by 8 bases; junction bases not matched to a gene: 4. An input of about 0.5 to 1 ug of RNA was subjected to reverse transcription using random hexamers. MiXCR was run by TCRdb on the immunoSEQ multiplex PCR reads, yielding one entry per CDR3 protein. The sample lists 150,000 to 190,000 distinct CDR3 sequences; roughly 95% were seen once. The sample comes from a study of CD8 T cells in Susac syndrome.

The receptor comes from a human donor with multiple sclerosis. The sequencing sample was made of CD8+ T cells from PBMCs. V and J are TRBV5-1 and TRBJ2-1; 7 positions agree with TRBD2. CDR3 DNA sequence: TGCGCCAGCAGCTTAACGGGGGGTTATGAGCAGTTCTTC. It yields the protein CASSLTGGYEQFF.